Below are 2 T cell receptor beta chains sequenced from a single sample in a study of T cell responses to AZD1222 COVID-19 vaccine. Only in-frame clones appear in the TCRdb table, and some are missing; sequencing was by immunoSEQ multiplex PCR. Of about 66,000 clones listed, more than 75% are singletons. Sequences were derived from peripheral blood, sampled 28 days after the second dose of the MenACWY control vaccine. All receptors derive from an adult who received the MenACWY meningococcal vaccine as a control.

This clone showed up just once. V gene TRBV28 combines with J gene TRBJ1-3, with D hard to call. Germline assignment: CDR1 MDHEN and CDR2 SYDVKM. Deletions cut 6 bases from V and 4 bases from J, with 7 bases between. The CDR3 is made up of 12 amino acids. The CDR3 here is CASRTGGNTIYF. The CDR3 DNA sequence: TGTGCCAGCAGGACGGGAGGAAACACCATATATTTT.

The chain is built from TRBV21-1 and TRBJ1-1. TRBV21-1 is shown as a pseudogene. The CDR3 covers 18 residues. In DNA, the CDR3 is TGTGCCAGCAGCAAGCAAAGAGGGATAGAATTCATGAACACTGAAGCTTTCTTT. Translated, it gives CASSKQRGIEFMNTEAFF.